Listed below are T cell receptor beta chains from one sample, sequenced in a study of T cell repertoires in cytomegalovirus infection. From the reads, TCRdb called clonotypes with MiXCR, one entry per CDR3 protein. Among around 74,000 distinct CDR3 sequences, more than 3.5% were seen once, and the ten largest hold over 4.5%. Material for sequencing was PBMCs. These receptors all stem from a human donor in good health (CMV status not recorded). Some clones in this sample may be carry-over from other donors' samples. Each CDR3 is given with its conserved first and last residue. The D gene is left open where the match is weak. Clone size is stated in some rows and not others, as once, few, many or a class when expanded.

.	TRBV5-5	many	TRBJ2-2	15	CASSPTGTNTGELFF	TGTGCCAGCAGCCCAACCGGGACGAACACCGGGGAGCTGTTTTTT
.	TRBV10-3	many	TRBJ2-2	15	CAISDSTGGTGELFF	TGTGCCATCAGTGATTCGACAGGCGGGACCGGGGAGCTGTTTTTT
TRBD2	TRBV7-2	many	TRBJ2-5	15	CASSLRPSGGETQYF	TGTGCCAGCAGCTTAAGGCCTAGCGGGGGAGAGACCCAGTACTTC
TRBD1	TRBV29-1	many	TRBJ2-7	13	CSVAGQGAREQYF	TGCAGCGTTGCGGGACAGGGGGCCCGCGAGCAGTACTTC
.	TRBV29-1	many	TRBJ2-7	14	CSVYTTGSPYEQYF	TGCAGCGTTTATACCACAGGGTCTCCCTACGAGCAGTACTTC
.	TRBV19	many	TRBJ2-2	15	CATKGGGGDTGELFF	TGTGCCACCAAGGGGGGGGGGGGTGACACCGGGGAGCTGTTTTTT
.	TRBV7-9	many	TRBJ2-1	15	CASSFSRVSYNEQFF	TGTGCCAGCAGCTTTTCAAGGGTGTCCTACAATGAGCAGTTCTTC
.	TRBV5-1	many	TRBJ2-7	16	CASMTRTARGTYEQYF	TGCGCCAGCATGACCCGGACGGCCCGAGGTACCTACGAGCAGTACTTC
.	TRBV6-2/TRBV6-3	many	TRBJ2-7	15	CASRPSRQALYEQYF	TGTGCCAGCCGCCCCTCCCGACAGGCCCTCTACGAGCAGTACTTC
.	TRBV16	many	TRBJ1-2	12	CASSQFTYGYTF	TGTGCCAGCAGCCAATTTACCTATGGCTACACCTTC
.	TRBV18	many	TRBJ1-2	14	CASSNAQGNYGYTF	TGTGCCAGCTCAAACGCGCAGGGCAACTATGGCTACACCTTC
TRBD1	TRBV6-1	many	TRBJ2-1	15	CASSGGQGSRNEQFF	TGTGCCAGCAGCGGTGGACAGGGTAGCAGGAATGAGCAGTTCTTC
.	TRBV5-6	many	TRBJ1-2	12	CASSLVAGGYTF	TGTGCCAGCAGCTTGGTGGCTGGCGGCTACACCTTC
.	TRBV20-1	many	TRBJ2-5	14	CSAGRRRIQETQYF	TGCAGTGCTGGTCGACGGCGGATCCAAGAGACCCAGTACTTC
.	TRBV29-1	.	TRBJ2-1	13	CSVGYLGGHEQFF	TGCAGCGTAGGCTACCTGGGGGGGCATGAGCAGTTCTTC
.	TRBV6-1	many	TRBJ1-2	16	CASSEAPDRFSYGYTF	TGTGCCAGCAGTGAAGCCCCGGACCGCTTCTCCTATGGCTACACCTTC
TRBD2	TRBV7-2	many	TRBJ2-3	15	CASSWENSGTDTQYF	TGTGCCAGCAGCTGGGAGAATAGCGGGACAGATACGCAGTATTTT
.	TRBV7-3	many	TRBJ2-7	12	CASSPQGEEQYF	TGTGCCAGCAGTCCACAGGGTGAAGAGCAGTACTTC
.	TRBV6-2/TRBV6-3	many	TRBJ1-2	14	CASSYSSPNYGYTF	TGTGCCAGCAGTTACAGCAGTCCAAACTATGGCTACACCTTC
.	TRBV6-2/TRBV6-3	many	TRBJ2-3	12	CASSYSGDTQYF	TGTGCCAGCAGTTACTCGGGGGATACGCAGTATTTT
.	TRBV27	many	TRBJ2-7	13	CASSRRAHYEQYF	TGTGCCAGCAGCCGGCGGGCCCATTACGAGCAGTACTTC
.	TRBV7-9	many	TRBJ2-5	13	CASSLLSQETQYF	TGTGCCAGCAGCTTATTAAGCCAAGAGACCCAGTACTTC
.	TRBV6-2/TRBV6-3	many	TRBJ1-6	16	CASSPGTDAYNSPLHF	TGTGCCAGCAGCCCGGGGACGGACGCCTATAATTCACCCCTCCACTTT
.	TRBV7-2	many	TRBJ2-3	12	CASSSRADTQYF	TGTGCCAGCAGCTCCCGGGCAGATACGCAGTATTTT
TRBD1	TRBV7-8	many	TRBJ1-6	15	CASSSGDRIYSPLHF	TGTGCCAGCAGCTCGGGGGACAGGATTTATTCACCCCTCCACTTT
.	TRBV28	many	TRBJ1-5	14	CASSRDAGNQPQHF	TGTGCCAGCAGTCGGGACGCAGGCAATCAGCCCCAGCATTTT
.	TRBV5-1	many	TRBJ1-1	12	CASSTGYTEAFF	TGCGCCAGCAGTACAGGGTACACTGAAGCTTTCTTT
.	TRBV6-2/TRBV6-3	many	TRBJ2-5	14	CASSYSRIRGTQYF	TGTGCCAGCAGTTACTCGAGAATTAGAGGGACCCAGTACTTC
.	TRBV5-6	many	TRBJ2-2	14	CASSLRGYTGELFF	TGTGCCAGCAGCTTAAGGGGGTACACCGGGGAGCTGTTTTTT
.	TRBV7-2	many	TRBJ1-1	13	CASSLTRNTEAFF	TGTGCCAGCAGCTTAACACGGAACACTGAAGCTTTCTTT
.	TRBV7-9	many	TRBJ1-2	13	CASSLSGHYGYTF	TGTGCCAGCAGCCTCAGTGGCCACTATGGCTACACCTTC
.	TRBV7-2	.	TRBJ2-3	15	CASSLNGGGQDTQYF	TGTGCCAGCAGCTTAAATGGGGGGGGCCAAGATACGCAGTATTTT
.	TRBV5-4	many	TRBJ1-1	11	CASSLEGILVF	TGTGCCAGCAGTCTCGAAGGGATTCTCGTCTTT